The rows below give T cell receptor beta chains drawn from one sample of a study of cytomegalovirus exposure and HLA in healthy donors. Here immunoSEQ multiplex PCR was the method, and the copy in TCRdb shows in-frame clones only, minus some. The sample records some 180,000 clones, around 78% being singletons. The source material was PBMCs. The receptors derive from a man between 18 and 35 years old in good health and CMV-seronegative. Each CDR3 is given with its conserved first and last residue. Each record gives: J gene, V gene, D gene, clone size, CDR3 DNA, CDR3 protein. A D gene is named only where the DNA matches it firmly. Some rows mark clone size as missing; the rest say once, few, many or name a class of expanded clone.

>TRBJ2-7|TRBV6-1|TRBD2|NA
TGTGCCAGCAGGGCTAGCGGGAGTGGGAGGTACGAGCAGTACTTC
CASRASGSGRYEQYF
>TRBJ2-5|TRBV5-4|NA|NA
TGTGCCAGCAAAGGTGCGGGGTCGGAGACCCAGTACTTC
CASKGAGSETQYF
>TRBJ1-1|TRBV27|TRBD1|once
TGTGCCAGTTGGGACAGGGAAGCTTTCTTT
CASWDREAFF
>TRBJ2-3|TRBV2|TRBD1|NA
TGTGCCAGCAGTGCAAGACAGGGGTTCACAGATACGCAGTATTTT
CASSARQGFTDTQYF
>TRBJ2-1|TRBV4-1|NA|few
TGCGCCAGCAGCCAAGACAGGGTGCGGCCACACAATGAGCAGTTCTTC
CASSQDRVRPHNEQFF
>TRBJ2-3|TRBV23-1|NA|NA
TGCGCCAGCAGTCAGGGGGGGGACAGGCCAGATACGCAGTATTTT
CASSQGGDRPDTQYF
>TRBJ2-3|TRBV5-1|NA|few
TGCGCCAGCAGCTTGGAGAGCCCACGCACAGATACGCAGTATTTT
CASSLESPRTDTQYF
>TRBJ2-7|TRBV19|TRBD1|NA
TGTGCCAGTAGTCTCGAACCCCGGGACAGAGGTTACGAGCAGTACTTC
CASSLEPRDRGYEQYF
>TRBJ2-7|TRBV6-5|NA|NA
TGTGCCGCCCAGATGGGAGTCGAGCAGTACTTC
CAAQMGVEQYF
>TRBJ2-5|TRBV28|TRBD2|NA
TGTGCCAGCAGTTTATCGGGGGGTGAGACCCAGTACTTC
CASSLSGGETQYF
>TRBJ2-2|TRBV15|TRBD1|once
TGTGCCACCAGCAGAGGGGACAGGGGTCCTTGGGAGCTGTTTTTT
CATSRGDRGPWELFF
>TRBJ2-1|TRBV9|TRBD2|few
TGTGCCAGCAGCATAAGCGGGAGGGCCTACAATGAGCAGTTCTTC
CASSISGRAYNEQFF
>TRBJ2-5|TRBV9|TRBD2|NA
TGTGCCAGCAGCGTAGTCCCTAGCGGGAGTCCTGAGACCCAGTACTTC
CASSVVPSGSPETQYF
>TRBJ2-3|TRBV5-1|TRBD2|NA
TGCGCCAGCAGCCCATATAATATAGCGGGAGCGGCAGATACGCAGTATTTT
CASSPYNIAGAADTQYF
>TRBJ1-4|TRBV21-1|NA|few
TGTGCCAGCAGCAAATATAAACAGGGAGCGGAAAAACTGTTTTTT
CASSKYKQGAEKLFF
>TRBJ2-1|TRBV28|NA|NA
TGTGCCAGCAGCCATCTAGCGTCCTCCTACAATGAGCAGTTCTTC
CASSHLASSYNEQFF
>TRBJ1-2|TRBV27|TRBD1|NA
TGTGCCAGCAGTTCCCAGACAGGGGTGGATGGCTACACCTTC
CASSSQTGVDGYTF
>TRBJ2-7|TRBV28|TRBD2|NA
TGTGCCAGCAGTTTCAGCGGGGGGGCAAACGAGCAGTACTTC
CASSFSGGANEQYF
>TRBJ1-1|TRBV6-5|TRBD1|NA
TGTGCCAGCAGTTATACAGGGGCAAACACTGAAGCTTTCTTT
CASSYTGANTEAFF
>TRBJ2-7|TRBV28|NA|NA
TGTGCCAGCAGTTTAGGGGCAGTAGTCGAGCAGTACTTC
CASSLGAVVEQYF
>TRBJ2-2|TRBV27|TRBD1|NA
TGTGCCACCCTGCGGGGACAGGGGAACACCGGGGAGCTGTTTTTT
CATLRGQGNTGELFF
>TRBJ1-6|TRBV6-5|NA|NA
TGTGCCAGCAACCTACTAGGTGGGAATTCACCCCTCCACTTT
CASNLLGGNSPLHF